Listed below are T cell receptor beta chains from one sample, sequenced in a study of OX40 agonist ivuxolimab in advanced cancers. Generated by immunoSEQ multiplex PCR, the TCRdb table keeps only in-frame clones and is missing some. The sample lists about 62,000 clones; 79% were seen once. The specimen comprised CD4+ or CD8+ T cells sorted from blood, sampled in a trial of the OX40 agonist ivuxolimab. The receptors originated from an adult with an advanced solid tumor such as melanoma, head and neck, liver or kidney cancer. The CDR3 runs from the conserved cysteine through the conserved F or W. The D gene is left open where the match is weak. Some rows mark clone size as missing; the rest say once, few, many or name a class of expanded clone.

clone size: few; D gene: -; V gene: TRBV5-6; J gene: TRBJ2-1; CDR3 protein: CASSSYNEQFF; CDR3 DNA: TGTGCCAGCAGCAGCTACAATGAGCAGTTCTTC
clone size: -; D gene: -; V gene: TRBV11-2; J gene: TRBJ2-5; CDR3 protein: CASSLEVSLQETQYF; CDR3 DNA: TGTGCCAGCAGCTTAGAAGTCTCACTTCAAGAGACCCAGTACTTC
clone size: -; D gene: -; V gene: TRBV11-2; J gene: TRBJ2-2; CDR3 protein: CASSLAGGLLNTGELFF; CDR3 DNA: TGTGCCAGCAGCTTAGCCGGCGGACTGCTCAACACCGGGGAGCTGTTTTTT
clone size: many; D gene: TRBD2; V gene: TRBV5-1; J gene: TRBJ2-7; CDR3 protein: CASSFRAAGSYEQYF; CDR3 DNA: TGCGCCAGCAGTTTTAGAGCAGCGGGATCCTACGAGCAGTACTTC
clone size: -; D gene: -; V gene: TRBV5-4; J gene: TRBJ2-3; CDR3 protein: CASSLASTDTQYF; CDR3 DNA: TGTGCCAGCAGCTTAGCTAGCACAGATACGCAGTATTTT
clone size: -; D gene: -; V gene: TRBV7-8; J gene: TRBJ2-2; CDR3 protein: CASSPRDTNTGELFF; CDR3 DNA: TGTGCCAGCAGCCCCAGGGACACTAACACCGGGGAGCTGTTTTTT
clone size: -; D gene: -; V gene: TRBV27; J gene: TRBJ2-1; CDR3 protein: CASSLSTTRDNEQFF; CDR3 DNA: TGTGCCAGCAGTTTATCAACTACGAGGGACAATGAGCAGTTCTTC
clone size: once; D gene: TRBD2; V gene: TRBV27; J gene: TRBJ2-7; CDR3 protein: CASSSGSLYEQYF; CDR3 DNA: TGTGCCAGCAGCAGCGGGAGTCTCTACGAGCAGTACTTC
clone size: -; D gene: TRBD2; V gene: TRBV28; J gene: TRBJ2-3; CDR3 protein: CASSFSPSGQSTDTQYF; CDR3 DNA: TGTGCCAGCAGTTTTTCCCCTAGCGGGCAGAGCACAGATACGCAGTATTTT
clone size: -; D gene: -; V gene: TRBV14; J gene: TRBJ2-1; CDR3 protein: CASSQAGGHYNEQFF; CDR3 DNA: TGTGCCAGCAGCCAAGCTGGTGGACACTACAATGAGCAGTTCTTC
clone size: -; D gene: -; V gene: TRBV27; J gene: TRBJ1-6; CDR3 protein: CASSLSGTGLNSPLHF; CDR3 DNA: TGTGCCAGCAGTTTAAGTGGGACGGGGTTGAATTCACCCCTCCACTTT
clone size: -; D gene: -; V gene: TRBV6-6; J gene: TRBJ1-2; CDR3 protein: CASSYLDRNGYTF; CDR3 DNA: TGTGCCAGCAGTTACCTGGACAGAAATGGCTACACCTTC